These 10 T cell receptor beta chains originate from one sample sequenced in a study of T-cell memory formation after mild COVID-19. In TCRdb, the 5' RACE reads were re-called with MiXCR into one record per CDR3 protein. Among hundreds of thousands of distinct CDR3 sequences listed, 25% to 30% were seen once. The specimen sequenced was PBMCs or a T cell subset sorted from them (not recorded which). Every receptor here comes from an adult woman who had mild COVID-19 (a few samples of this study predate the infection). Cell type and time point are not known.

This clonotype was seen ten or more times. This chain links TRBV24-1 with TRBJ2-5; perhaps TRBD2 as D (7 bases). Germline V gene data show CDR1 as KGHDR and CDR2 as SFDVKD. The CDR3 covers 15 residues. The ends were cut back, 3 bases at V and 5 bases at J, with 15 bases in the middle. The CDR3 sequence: CATSDAGEGRETQYF. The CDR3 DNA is TGTGCCACCAGTGATGCAGGGGAGGGTCGGGAGACCCAGTACTTC.

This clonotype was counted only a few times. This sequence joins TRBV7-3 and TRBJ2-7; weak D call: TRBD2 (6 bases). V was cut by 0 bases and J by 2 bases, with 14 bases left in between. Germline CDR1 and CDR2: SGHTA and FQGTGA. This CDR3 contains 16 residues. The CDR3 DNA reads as TGTGCCAGCAGCTTAACCGGGGGAAGTAGGACCTACGAGCAGTACTTC. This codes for CASSLTGGSRTYEQYF.

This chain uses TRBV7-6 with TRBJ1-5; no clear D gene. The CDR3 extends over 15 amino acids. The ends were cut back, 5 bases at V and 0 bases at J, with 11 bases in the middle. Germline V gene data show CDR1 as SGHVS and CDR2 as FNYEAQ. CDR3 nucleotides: TGTGCCAGCAGCCCCTCGCCAGTTAGCAATCAGCCCCAGCATTTT. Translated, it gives CASSPSPVSNQPQHF.

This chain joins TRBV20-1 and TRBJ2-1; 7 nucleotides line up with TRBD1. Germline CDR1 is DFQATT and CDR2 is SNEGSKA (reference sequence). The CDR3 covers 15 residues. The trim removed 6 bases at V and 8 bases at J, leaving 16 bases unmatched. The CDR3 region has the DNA TGCAGTGCACGGCAAGGGGCAGGGGGAGCTTATGAGCAGTTCTTC. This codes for CSARQGAGGAYEQFF.

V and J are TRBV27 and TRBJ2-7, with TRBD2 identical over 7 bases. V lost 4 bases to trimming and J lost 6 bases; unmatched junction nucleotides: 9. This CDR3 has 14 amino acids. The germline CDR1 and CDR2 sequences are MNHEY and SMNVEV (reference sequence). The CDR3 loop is CASSSTDGGSEQYF. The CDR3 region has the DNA TGTGCCAGCAGTTCCACGGACGGGGGGAGCGAGCAGTACTTC.

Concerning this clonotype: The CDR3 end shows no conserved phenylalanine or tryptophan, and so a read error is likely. The CDR3 protein is CASVQTGQGAYQPQHY. The CDR3 DNA is TGTGCCAGTGTCCAAACAGGACAGGGTGCGTATCAGCCCCAGCATTAT. The chain joins TRBV19 to TRBJ1-5; 8 nucleotides match TRBD1. The germline V gene encodes CDR1 LNHDA and CDR2 SQIVND (reference sequence). Trimming took 8 bases from V and 5 from J; bases not matched to a gene: 14. CDR3 size: 16 residues.

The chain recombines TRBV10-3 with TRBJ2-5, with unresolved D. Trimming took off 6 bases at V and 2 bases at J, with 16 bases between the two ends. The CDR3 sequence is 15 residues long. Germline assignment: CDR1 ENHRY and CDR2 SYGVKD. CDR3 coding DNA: TGTGCCATCAGCTTAGGTTCTGCGTTTCAAGAGACCCAGTACTTC. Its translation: CAISLGSAFQETQYF.

The chain's CDR3 is CASSHGLLNQPQHF. CDR3 bases: TGCGCCAGCAGCCACGGCCTTCTCAATCAGCCCCAGCATTTT. The rearrangement links TRBV4-3 to TRBJ1-5; D is unclear. The CDR3 runs to 14 residues. V lost 3 bases to trimming and J lost 3 bases, with 9 bases between them. Germline loops: CDR1 LGHNA, CDR2 YSLEER.

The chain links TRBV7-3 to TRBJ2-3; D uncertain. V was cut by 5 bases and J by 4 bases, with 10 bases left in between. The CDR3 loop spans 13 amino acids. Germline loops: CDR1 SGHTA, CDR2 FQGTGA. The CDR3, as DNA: TGTGCCAGCAGCAAGTCCTGGGCAGATACGCAGTATTTT. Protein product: CASSKSWADTQYF.

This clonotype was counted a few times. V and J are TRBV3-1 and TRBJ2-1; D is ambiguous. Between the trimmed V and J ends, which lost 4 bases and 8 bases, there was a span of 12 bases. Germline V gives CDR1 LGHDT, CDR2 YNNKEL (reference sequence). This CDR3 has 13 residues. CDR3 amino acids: CASSLSGVYEQFF. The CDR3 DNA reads TGTGCCAGCAGCCTTTCAGGAGTTTATGAGCAGTTCTTC.